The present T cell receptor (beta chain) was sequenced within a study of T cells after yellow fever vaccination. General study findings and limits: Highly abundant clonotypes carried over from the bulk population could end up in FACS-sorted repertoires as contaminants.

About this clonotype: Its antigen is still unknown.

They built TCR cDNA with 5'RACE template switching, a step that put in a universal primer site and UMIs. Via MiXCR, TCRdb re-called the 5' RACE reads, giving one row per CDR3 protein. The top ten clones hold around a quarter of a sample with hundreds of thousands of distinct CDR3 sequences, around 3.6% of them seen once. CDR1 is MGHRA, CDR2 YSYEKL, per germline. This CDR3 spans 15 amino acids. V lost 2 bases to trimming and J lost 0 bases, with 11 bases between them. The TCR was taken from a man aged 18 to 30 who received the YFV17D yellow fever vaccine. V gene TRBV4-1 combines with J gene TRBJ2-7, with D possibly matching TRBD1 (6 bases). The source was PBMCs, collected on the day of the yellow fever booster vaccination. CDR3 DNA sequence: TGCGCCAGCAGCCAACAGGGGCGATACTCCTACGAGCAGTACTTC. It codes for CASSQQGRYSYEQYF.